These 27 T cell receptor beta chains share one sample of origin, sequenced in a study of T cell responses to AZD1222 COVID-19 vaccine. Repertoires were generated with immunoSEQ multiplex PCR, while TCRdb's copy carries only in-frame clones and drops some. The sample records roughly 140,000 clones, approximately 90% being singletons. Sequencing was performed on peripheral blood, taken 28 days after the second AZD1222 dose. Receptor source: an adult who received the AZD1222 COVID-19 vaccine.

CDR3 in DNA: TGTGCCAGTAGGGGTCTCTGGAATCAGCCCCAGCATTTT. Translation: CASRGLWNQPQHF. The chain is built from TRBV19 and TRBJ1-5; D gene ambiguous. CDR3 length: 13 amino acids. The V and J ends lost 6 bases and 4 bases respectively, with 10 bases between them. Per germline, CDR1 LNHDA and CDR2 SQIVND (reference sequence).

The CDR3 reads CASSITPPRVTSNTGELFF. As DNA, the CDR3 is TGTGCCAGTAGTATAACCCCCCCTAGGGTGACCTCGAACACCGGGGAGCTGTTTTTT. This rearrangement joins TRBV19 to TRBJ2-2; D is unresolved. Germline-derived CDR1 and CDR2 are LNHDA and SQIVND (reference sequence). The V end lost 2 bases, the J end lost 0 bases, and 19 bases lay between the germline ends. The CDR3 spans 19 residues. Drawing the rest from reference TRBV19 and TRBJ2-2, the complete variable domain is DGGITQSPKYLFRKEGQNVTLSCEQNLNHDAMYWYRQDPGQGLRLIYYSQIVNDFQKGDIAEGYSVSREKKESFPLTVTSAQKNPTAFYLCASSITPPRVTSNTGELFFGEGSRLTVL.

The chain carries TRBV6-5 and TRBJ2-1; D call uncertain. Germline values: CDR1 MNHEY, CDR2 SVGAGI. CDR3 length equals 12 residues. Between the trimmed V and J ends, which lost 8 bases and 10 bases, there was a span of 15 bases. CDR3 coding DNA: TGTGCCAGCCTAAGGGCCACCCGAGAGCAGTTCTTC. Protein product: CASLRATREQFF.

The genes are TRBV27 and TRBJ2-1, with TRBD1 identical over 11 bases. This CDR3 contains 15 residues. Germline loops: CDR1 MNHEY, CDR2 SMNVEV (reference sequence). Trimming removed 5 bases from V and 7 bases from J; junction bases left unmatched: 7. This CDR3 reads CASSDGTGGRNEQFF. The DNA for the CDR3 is TGTGCCAGCAGTGACGGGACAGGGGGTCGAAATGAGCAGTTCTTC.

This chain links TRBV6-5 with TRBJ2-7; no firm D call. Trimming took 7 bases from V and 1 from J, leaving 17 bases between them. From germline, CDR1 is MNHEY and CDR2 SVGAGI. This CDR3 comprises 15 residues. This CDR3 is CASKGVYDGSYEQYF. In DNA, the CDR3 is TGTGCCAGCAAGGGTGTATATGACGGATCCTACGAGCAGTACTTC.

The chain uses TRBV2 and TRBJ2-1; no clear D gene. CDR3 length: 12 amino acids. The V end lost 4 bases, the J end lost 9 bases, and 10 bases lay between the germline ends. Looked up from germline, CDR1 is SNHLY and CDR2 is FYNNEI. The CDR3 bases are TGTGCCAGCAGTGTACTTCGGCGTGAGCAGTTCTTC. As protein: CASSVLRREQFF.

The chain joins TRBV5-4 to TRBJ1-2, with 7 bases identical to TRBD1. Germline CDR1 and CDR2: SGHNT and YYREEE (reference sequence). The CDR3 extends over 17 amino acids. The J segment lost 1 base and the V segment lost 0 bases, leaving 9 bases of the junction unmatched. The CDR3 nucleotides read TGTGCCAGCAGCTTGGAACAGGGGCCTTACCTTAACTATGGCTACACCTTC. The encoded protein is CASSLEQGPYLNYGYTF.

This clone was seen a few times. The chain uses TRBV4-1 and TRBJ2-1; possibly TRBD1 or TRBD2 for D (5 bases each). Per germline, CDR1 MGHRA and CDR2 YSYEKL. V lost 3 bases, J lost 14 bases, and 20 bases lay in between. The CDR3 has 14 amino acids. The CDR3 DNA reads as TGCGCCAGCAGCCAGATTAGCGCCCGGCGAGGGGAGTTCTTC. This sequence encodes CASSQISARRGEFF.

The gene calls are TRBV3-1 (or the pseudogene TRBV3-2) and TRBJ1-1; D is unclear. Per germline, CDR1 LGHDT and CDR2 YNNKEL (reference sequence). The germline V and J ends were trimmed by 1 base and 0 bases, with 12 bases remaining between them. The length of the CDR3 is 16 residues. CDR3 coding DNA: TGTGCCAGCAGCCAAGTAACTGAGGCTATGAACACTGAAGCTTTCTTT. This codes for CASSQVTEAMNTEAFF.

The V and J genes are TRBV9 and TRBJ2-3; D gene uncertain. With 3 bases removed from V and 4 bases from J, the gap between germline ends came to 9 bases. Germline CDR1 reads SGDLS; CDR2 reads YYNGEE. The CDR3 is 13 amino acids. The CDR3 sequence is CASSEFLADTQYF. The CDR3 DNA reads TGTGCCAGCAGCGAATTCTTGGCAGATACGCAGTATTTT.

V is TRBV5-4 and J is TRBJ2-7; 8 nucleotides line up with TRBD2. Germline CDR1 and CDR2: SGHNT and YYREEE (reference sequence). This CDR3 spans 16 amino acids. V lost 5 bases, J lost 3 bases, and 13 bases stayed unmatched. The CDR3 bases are TGTGCCAGCAGTCAAGCGGGAGCCGCCAAACTCTACGAGCAGTACTTC. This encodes CASSQAGAAKLYEQYF. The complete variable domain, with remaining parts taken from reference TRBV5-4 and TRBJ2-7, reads ETGVTQSPTHLIKTRGQQVTLRCSSQSGHNTVSWYQQALGQGPQFIFQYYREEENGRGNFPPRFSGLQFPNYSSELNVNALELDDSALYLCASSQAGAAKLYEQYFGPGTRLTVT.

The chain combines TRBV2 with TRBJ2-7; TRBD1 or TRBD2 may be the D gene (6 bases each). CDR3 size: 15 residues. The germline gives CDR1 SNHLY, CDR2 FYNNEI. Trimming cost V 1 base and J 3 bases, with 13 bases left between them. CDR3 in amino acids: CASSEGGDINYEQYF. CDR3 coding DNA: TGTGCCAGCAGTGAAGGGGGGGACATTAACTACGAGCAGTACTTC. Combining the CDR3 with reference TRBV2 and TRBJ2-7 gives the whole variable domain EPEVTQTPSHQVTQMGQEVILRCVPISNHLYFYWYRQILGQKVEFLVSFYNNEISEKSEIFDDQFSVERPDGSNFTLKIRSTKLEDSAMYFCASSEGGDINYEQYFGPGTRLTVT.

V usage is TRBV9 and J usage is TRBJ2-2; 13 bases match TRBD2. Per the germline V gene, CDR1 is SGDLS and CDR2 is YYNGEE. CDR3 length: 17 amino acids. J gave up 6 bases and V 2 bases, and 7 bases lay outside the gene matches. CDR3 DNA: TGTGCCAGCAGCGTCGGACTAGCGGGAGAAATAGCCGGGGAGCTGTTTTTT. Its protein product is CASSVGLAGEIAGELFF.

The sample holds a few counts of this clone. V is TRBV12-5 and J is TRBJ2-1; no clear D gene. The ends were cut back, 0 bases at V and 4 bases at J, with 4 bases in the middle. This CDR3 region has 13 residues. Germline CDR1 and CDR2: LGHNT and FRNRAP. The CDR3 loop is CASGLVPYNEQFF. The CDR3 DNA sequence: TGTGCTAGTGGTTTGGTACCGTACAATGAGCAGTTCTTC.

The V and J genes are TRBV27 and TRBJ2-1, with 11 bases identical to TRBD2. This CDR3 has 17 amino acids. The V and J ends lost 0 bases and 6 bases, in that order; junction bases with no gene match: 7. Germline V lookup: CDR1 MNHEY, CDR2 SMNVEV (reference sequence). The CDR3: CASSLSSSGRLSNEQFF. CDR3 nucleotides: TGTGCCAGCAGTTTATCCTCTAGCGGGAGGCTTTCCAATGAGCAGTTCTTC.

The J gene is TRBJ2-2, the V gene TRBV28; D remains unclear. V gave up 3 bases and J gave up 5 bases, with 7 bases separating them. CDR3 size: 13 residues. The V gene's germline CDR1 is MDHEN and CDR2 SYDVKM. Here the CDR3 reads CASSLIRTGELFF. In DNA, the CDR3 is TGTGCCAGCAGTTTGATAAGGACCGGGGAGCTGTTTTTT.

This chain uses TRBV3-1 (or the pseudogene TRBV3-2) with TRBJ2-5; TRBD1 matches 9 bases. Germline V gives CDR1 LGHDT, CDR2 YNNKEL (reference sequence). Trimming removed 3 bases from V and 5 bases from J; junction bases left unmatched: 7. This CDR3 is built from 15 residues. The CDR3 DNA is TGTGCCAGCAGCCACTCCGGGACAGGGATGGAGACCCAGTACTTC. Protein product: CASSHSGTGMETQYF.

This CDR3 is CASSLWSSPLHF. The CDR3 coding sequence is TGTGCCAGCAGCTTGTGGAGTTCACCCCTCCACTTT. The chain links TRBV5-6 to TRBJ1-6; D unresolved. This CDR3 comprises 12 residues. V lost 1 base and J 9 bases, leaving 5 bases between the germline ends. The germline V gene encodes CDR1 SGHDT and CDR2 YYEEEE.

The DNA for the CDR3 is TGCGCCAGCAGTGCTACCGGGACACTAAAAGCTTTCTTT. It specifies CASSATGTLKAFF. V is TRBV10-1 and J is TRBJ1-1, with D tentatively TRBD1 (6 bases). Trimming took 4 bases from V and 9 from J, leaving 15 bases between them. In germline, CDR1 is WNHNN, CDR2 SYGVQD (reference sequence). The CDR3 extends over 13 amino acids.

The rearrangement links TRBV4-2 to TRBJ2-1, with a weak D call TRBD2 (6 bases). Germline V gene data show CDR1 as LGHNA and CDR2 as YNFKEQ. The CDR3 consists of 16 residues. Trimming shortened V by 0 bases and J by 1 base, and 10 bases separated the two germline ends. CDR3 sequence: CASSQERRDSYNEQFF. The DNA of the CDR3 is TGTGCCAGCAGCCAAGAACGGAGGGATTCCTACAATGAGCAGTTCTTC.

The CDR3 sequence: CASSLRPTANTEAFF. The CDR3 DNA follows: TGTGCCAGCAGCTTGAGACCGACAGCTAACACTGAAGCTTTCTTT. V gene TRBV5-6 combines with J gene TRBJ1-1; a weak D match, TRBD1 (5 bases). This CDR3 is built from 15 residues. Trimming left V 1 base short and J 2 bases short, with 12 bases between. Germline-derived CDR1 and CDR2 are SGHDT and YYEEEE.

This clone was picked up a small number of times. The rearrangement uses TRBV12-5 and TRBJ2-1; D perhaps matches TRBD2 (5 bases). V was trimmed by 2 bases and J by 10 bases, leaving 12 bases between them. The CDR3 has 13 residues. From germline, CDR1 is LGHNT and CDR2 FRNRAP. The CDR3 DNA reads TGTGCTAGTGGTTTGTCGGGAAACGGGGAGCAGTTCTTC. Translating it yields CASGLSGNGEQFF.

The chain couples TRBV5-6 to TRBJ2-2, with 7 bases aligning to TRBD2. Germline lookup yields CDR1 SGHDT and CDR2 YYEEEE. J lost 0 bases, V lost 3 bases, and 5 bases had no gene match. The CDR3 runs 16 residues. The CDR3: CASSSPGLPNTGELFF. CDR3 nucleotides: TGTGCCAGCAGCTCGCCGGGACTACCGAACACCGGGGAGCTGTTTTTT.

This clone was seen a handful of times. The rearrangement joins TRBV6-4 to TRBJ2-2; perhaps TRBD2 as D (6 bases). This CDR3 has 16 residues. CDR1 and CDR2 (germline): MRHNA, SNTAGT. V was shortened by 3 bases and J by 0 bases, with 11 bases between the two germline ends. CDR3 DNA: TGTGCCAGCAGTGATACCGAGCGGGCGAACACCGGGGAGCTGTTTTTT. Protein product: CASSDTERANTGELFF.

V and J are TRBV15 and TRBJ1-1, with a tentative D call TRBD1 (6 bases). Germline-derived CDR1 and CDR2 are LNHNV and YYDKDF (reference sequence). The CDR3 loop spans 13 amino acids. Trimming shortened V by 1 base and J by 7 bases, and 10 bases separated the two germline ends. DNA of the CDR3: TGTGCCACCAGCAGAGGGGGGGCGGGTGAAGCTTTCTTT. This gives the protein CATSRGGAGEAFF.

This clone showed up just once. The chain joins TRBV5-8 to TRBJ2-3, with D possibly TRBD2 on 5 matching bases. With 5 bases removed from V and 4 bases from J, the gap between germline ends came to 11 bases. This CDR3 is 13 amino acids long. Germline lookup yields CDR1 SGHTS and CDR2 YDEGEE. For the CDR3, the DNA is TGTGCCAGCAGAAGGACCGGGGCAGATACGCAGTATTTT. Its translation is CASRRTGADTQYF.

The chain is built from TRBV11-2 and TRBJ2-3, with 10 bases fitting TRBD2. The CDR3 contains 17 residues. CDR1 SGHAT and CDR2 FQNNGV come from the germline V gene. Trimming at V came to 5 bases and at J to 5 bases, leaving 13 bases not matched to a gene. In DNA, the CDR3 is TGTGCCAGCAGCCTCCAGCGGGGGGGAGGGGGAGTAGATACGCAGTATTTT. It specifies CASSLQRGGGGVDTQYF.